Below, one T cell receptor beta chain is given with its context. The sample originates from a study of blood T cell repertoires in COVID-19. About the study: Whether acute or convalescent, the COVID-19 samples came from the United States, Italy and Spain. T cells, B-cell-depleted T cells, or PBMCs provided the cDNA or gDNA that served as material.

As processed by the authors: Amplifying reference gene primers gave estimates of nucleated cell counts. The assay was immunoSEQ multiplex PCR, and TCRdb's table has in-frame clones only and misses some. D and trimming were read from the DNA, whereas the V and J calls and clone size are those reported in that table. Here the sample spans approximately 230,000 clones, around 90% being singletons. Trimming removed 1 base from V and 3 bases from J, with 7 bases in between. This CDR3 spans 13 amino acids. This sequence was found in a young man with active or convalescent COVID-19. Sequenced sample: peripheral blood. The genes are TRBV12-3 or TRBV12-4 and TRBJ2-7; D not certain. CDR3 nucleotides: TGTGCCAGCAGTTTAGACTCAAACTACGAGCAGTACTTC. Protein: CASSLDSNYEQYF.